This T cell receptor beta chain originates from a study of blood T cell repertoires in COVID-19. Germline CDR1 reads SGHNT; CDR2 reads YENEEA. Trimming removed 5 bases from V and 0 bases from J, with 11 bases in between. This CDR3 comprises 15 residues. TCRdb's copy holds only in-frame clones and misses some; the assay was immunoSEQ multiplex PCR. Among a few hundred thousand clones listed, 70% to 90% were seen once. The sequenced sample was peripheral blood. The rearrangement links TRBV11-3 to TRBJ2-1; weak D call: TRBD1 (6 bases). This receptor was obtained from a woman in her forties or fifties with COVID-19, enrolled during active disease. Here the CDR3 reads CASSEGDFSYNEQFF. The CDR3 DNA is TGTGCCAGCAGCGAGGGGGATTTCTCCTACAATGAGCAGTTCTTC.